This T cell receptor (beta chain) was profiled in a study of cytomegalovirus exposure and HLA in healthy donors. Study-wide results and limits: The only immune exposure information that was available was CMV serostatus. Most observed TCR sequences were rare, whereas some public TCRs were detected in many donors.

Vbeta (60) and Jbeta (13) primers were used in the PCR. Generated by immunoSEQ multiplex PCR, the TCRdb table keeps only in-frame clones and is missing some. Of about 160,000 clones detected, roughly 80% appear once; the ten largest clones hold 13%. Details on this clone: Its antigen is currently unknown.

V lost 8 bases, J lost 2 bases, and 6 bases stayed unmatched. The length of the CDR3 is 14 residues. The germline CDR1 and CDR2 sequences are SNHLY and FYNNEI. Sequences were obtained from PBMCs. This chain connects TRBV2 to TRBJ2-7; TRBD1 aligns across 10 bases. This TCR was recovered from a woman aged 50 to 65 in good health and CMV-seronegative. This chain's CDR3 is CASSRDRGPYEQYF. The DNA of the CDR3 is TGTGCCAGCTCCCGGGACAGGGGCCCCTACGAGCAGTACTTC.